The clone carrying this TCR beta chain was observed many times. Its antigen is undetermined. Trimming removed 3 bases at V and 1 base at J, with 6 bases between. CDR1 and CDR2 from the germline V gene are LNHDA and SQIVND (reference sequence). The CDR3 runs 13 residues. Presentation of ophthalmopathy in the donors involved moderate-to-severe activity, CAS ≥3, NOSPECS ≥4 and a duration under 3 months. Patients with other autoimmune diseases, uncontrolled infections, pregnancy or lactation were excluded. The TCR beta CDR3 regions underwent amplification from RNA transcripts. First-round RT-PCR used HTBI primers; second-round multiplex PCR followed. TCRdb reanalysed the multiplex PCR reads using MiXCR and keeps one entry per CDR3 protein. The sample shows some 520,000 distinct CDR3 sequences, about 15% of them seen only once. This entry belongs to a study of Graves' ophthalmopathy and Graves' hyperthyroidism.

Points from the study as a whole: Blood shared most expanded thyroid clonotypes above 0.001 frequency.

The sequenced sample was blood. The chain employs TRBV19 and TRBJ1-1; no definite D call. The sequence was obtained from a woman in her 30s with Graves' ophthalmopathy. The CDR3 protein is CASSINKNTEAFF. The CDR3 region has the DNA TGTGCCAGTAGTATTAACAAGAACACTGAAGCTTTCTTT.